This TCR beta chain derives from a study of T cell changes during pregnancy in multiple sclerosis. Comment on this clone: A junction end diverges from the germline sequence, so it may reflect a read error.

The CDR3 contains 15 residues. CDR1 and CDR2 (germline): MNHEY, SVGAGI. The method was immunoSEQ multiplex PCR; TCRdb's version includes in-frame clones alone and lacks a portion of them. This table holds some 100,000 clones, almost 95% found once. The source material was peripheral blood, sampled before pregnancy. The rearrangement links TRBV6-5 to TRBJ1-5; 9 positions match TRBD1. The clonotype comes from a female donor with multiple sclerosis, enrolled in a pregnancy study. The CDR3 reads CASGYRGLGNQPQHF. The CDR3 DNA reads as TGTGCCAGCGGTTACAGGGGGCTGGGGAATCAGCCCCAGCATTTT.